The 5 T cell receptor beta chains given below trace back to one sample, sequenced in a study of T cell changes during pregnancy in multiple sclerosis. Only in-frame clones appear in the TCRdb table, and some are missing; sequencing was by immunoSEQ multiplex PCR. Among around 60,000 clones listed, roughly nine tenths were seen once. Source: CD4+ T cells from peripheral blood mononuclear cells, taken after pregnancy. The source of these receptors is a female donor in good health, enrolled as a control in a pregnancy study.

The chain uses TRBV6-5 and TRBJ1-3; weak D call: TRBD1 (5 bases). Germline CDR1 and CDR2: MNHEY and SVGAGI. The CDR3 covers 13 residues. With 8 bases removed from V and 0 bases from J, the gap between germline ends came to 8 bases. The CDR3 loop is CASRQHSGNTIYF. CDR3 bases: TGTGCCAGCCGACAGCACTCTGGAAACACCATATATTTT.

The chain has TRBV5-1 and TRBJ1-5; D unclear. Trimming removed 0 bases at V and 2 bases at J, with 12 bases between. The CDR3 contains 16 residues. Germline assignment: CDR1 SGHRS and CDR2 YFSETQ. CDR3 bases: TGCGCCAGCAGCTTGGCCCCCACGGGTGGCAATCAGCCCCAGCATTTT. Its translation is CASSLAPTGGNQPQHF.

CDR3 nucleotide sequence: TGTGCCAGCAGTGAGAGGGCTACTCGAAGCGGTAATTCACCCCTCCACTTT. Translated: CASSERATRSGNSPLHF. V usage is TRBV6-4 and J usage is TRBJ1-6; D gene ambiguous. Germline CDR1 and CDR2: MRHNA and SNTAGT. V was cut by 3 bases and J by 6 bases, with 18 bases left in between. This CDR3 is built from 17 residues.

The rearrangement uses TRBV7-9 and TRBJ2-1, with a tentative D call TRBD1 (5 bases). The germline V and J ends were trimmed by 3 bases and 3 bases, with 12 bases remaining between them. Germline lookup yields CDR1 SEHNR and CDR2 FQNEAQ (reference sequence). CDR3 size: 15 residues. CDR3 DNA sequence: TGTGCCAGCAGCTTCCAGGGAAGGGACTACAATGAGCAGTTCTTC. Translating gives CASSFQGRDYNEQFF.

CDR3: CASSQDRSTDTQYF. In nucleotides, the CDR3 is TGCGCCAGCAGCCAGGACAGGAGCACAGATACGCAGTATTTT. The V and J genes are TRBV5-1 and TRBJ2-3; 7 bases line up with TRBD1. This CDR3 has 14 residues. Looked up from germline, CDR1 is SGHRS and CDR2 is YFSETQ. The V segment lost 4 bases and the J segment 0 bases; nucleotides outside the gene matches: 2.